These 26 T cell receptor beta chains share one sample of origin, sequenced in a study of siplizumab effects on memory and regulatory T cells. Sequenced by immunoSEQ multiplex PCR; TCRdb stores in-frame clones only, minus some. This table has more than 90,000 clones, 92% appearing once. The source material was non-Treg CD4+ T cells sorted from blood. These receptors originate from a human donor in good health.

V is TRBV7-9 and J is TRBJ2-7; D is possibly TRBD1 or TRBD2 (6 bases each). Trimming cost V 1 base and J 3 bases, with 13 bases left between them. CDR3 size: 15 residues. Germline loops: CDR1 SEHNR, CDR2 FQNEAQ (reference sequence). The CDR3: CASSLEGGSIYEQYF. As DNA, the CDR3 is TGTGCCAGCAGCTTAGAGGGGGGTTCTATCTACGAGCAGTACTTC.

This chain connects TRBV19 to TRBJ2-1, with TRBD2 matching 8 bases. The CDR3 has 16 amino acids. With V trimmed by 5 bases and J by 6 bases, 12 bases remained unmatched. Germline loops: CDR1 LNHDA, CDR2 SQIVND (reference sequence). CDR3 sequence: CASSPLAAGAANEQFF. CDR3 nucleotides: TGTGCCAGTAGTCCCCTTGCAGCGGGAGCCGCCAATGAGCAGTTCTTC.

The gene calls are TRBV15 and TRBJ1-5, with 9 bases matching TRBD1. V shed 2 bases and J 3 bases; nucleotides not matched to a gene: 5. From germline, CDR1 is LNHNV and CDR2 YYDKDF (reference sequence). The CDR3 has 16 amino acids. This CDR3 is CATSRKGTGSNQPQHF. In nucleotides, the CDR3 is TGTGCCACCAGCAGAAAGGGGACAGGGTCCAATCAGCCCCAGCATTTT. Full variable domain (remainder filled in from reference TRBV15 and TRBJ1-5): DAMVIQNPRYQVTQFGKPVTLSCSQTLNHNVMYWYQQKSSQAPKLLFHYYDKDFNNEADTPDNFQSRRPNTSFCFLDIRSPGLGDTAMYLCATSRKGTGSNQPQHFGDGTRLSIL.

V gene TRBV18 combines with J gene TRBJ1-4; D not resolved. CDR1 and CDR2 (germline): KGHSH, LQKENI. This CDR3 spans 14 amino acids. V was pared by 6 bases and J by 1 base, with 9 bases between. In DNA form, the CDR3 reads TGTGCCAGCTCCCCCCCGGAAACTAATGAAAAACTGTTTTTT. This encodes CASSPPETNEKLFF.

CDR3 amino acids: CASSLAASSAQPQHF. In DNA, the CDR3 is TGTGCCAGCAGCTTAGCGGCCTCCTCGGCGCAGCCCCAGCATTTT. The chain recombines TRBV7-2 with TRBJ1-5; D is ambiguous. V lost 0 bases, J lost 7 bases, and 13 bases lay in between. The CDR3 extends over 15 amino acids. Germline V gene sequence: CDR1 SGHTA, CDR2 FQGNSA.

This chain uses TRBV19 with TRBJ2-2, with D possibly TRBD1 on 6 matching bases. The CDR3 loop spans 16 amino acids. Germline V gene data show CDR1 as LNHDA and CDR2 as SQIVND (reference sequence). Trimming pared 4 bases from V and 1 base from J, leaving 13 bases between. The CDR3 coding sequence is TGTGCCAGTAGTAAAATCGTGACAGGGAACACCGGGGAGCTGTTTTTT. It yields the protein CASSKIVTGNTGELFF.

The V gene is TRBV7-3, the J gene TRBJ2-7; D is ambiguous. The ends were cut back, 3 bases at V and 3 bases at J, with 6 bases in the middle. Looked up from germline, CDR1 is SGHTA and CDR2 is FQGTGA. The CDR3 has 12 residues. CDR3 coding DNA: TGTGCCAGCAGCTTTGGTCGCTACGAGCAGTACTTC. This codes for CASSFGRYEQYF. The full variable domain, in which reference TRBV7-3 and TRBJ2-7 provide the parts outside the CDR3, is GAGVSQTPSNKVTEKGKYVELRCDPISGHTALYWYRQSLGQGPEFLIYFQGTGAADDSGLPNDRFFAVRPEGSVSTLKIQRTERGDSAVYLCASSFGRYEQYFGPGTRLTVT.

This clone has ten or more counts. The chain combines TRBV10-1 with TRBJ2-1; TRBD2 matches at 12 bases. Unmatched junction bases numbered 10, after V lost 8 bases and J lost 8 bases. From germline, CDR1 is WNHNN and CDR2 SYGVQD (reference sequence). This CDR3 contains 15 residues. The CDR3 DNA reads TGCGCCAGCGGGGAGACTAGCGGGAGATTGGATGAGCAGTTCTTC. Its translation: CASGETSGRLDEQFF.

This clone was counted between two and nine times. The CDR3, as DNA: TGCGCCAGCAGCCTTCCCGGAGGCCCGGCTGATACGCAGTATTTT. Protein: CASSLPGGPADTQYF. This sequence joins TRBV4-1 and TRBJ2-3; the D gene is possibly TRBD2 (5 bases). Trimming removed 4 bases at V and 6 bases at J, with 17 bases between. CDR3 length: 15 amino acids. Germline loops: CDR1 MGHRA, CDR2 YSYEKL.

This CDR3 is CASSPGGLTEAFF. The CDR3 region has the DNA TGCGCCAGCAGCCCAGGGGGCCTCACTGAAGCTTTCTTT. This sequence joins TRBV4-1 and TRBJ1-1; 8 bases are a match to TRBD1. The CDR3 consists of 13 residues. Looked up from germline, CDR1 is MGHRA and CDR2 is YSYEKL. V dropped 4 bases and J dropped 4; count of bases not matched to a gene: 2.

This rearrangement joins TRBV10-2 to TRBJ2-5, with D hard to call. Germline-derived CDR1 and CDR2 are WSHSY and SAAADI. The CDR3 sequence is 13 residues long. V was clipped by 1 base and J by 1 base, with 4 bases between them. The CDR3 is CASSELAQETQYF. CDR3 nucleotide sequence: TGCGCCAGCAGTGAGTTGGCCCAAGAGACCCAGTACTTC.

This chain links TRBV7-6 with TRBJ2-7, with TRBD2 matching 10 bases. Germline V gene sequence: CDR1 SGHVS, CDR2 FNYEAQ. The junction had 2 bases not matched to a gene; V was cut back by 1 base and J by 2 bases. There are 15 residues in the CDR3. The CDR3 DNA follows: TGTGCCAGCAGCTTAGGAGCGGGAGGGCCCTACGAGCAGTACTTC. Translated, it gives CASSLGAGGPYEQYF.

CDR3 in amino acids: CASSEESTDTQYF. Here the CDR3 DNA reads TGTGCCAGCAGCGAGGAGAGCACAGATACGCAGTATTTT. The genes are TRBV7-3 and TRBJ2-3; no firm D call. In germline, CDR1 is SGHTA, CDR2 FQGTGA. The germline V and J ends were trimmed by 5 bases and 0 bases, with 6 bases remaining between them. This CDR3 region has 13 residues.

CDR3 nucleotide sequence: TGTGCCAGCTCAATTTCCCTGAACACTGAAGCTTTCTTT. Its protein product is CASSISLNTEAFF. The V call is TRBV18, the J call TRBJ1-1; D remains unclear. The germline V gene has CDR1 KGHSH and CDR2 LQKENI. CDR3 size: 13 residues. Trimming took off 5 bases at V and 0 bases at J, with 7 bases between the two ends.

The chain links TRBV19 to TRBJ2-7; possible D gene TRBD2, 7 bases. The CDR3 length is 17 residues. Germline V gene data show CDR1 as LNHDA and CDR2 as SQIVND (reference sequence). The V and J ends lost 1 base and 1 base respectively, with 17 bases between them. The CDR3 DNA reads TGTGCCAGTAGTATAGGGATGGAGGGGGGGAATTCCTACGAGCAGTACTTC. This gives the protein CASSIGMEGGNSYEQYF. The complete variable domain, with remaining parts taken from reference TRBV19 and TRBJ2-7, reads DGGITQSPKYLFRKEGQNVTLSCEQNLNHDAMYWYRQDPGQGLRLIYYSQIVNDFQKGDIAEGYSVSREKKESFPLTVTSAQKNPTAFYLCASSIGMEGGNSYEQYFGPGTRLTVT.

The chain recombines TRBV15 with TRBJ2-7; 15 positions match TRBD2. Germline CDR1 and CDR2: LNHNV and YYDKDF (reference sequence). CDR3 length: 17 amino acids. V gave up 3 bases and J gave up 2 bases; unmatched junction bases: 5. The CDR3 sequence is CATSSDWTSGRAYEQYF. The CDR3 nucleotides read TGTGCCACCAGCAGTGACTGGACTAGCGGGAGGGCCTACGAGCAGTACTTC.

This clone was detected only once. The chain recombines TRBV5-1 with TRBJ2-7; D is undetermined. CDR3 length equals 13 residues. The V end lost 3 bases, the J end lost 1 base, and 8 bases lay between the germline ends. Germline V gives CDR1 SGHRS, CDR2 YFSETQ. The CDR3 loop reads CASSSLGSYEQYF. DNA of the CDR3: TGCGCCAGCAGCTCGTTGGGTTCCTACGAGCAGTACTTC.

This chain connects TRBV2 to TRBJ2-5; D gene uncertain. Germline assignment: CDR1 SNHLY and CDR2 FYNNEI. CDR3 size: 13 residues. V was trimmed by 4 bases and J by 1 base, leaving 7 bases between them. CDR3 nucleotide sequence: TGTGCCAGCAGTGGGTCTACCCAAGAGACCCAGTACTTC. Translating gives CASSGSTQETQYF. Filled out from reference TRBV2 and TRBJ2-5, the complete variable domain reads EPEVTQTPSHQVTQMGQEVILRCVPISNHLYFYWYRQILGQKVEFLVSFYNNEISEKSEIFDDQFSVERPDGSNFTLKIRSTKLEDSAMYFCASSGSTQETQYFGPGTRLLVL.

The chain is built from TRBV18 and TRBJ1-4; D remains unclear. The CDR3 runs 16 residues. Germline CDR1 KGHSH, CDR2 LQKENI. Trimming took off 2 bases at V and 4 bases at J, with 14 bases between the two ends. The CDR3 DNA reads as TGTGCCAGCTCACCATCGGGCCGCACGGGTAATGAAAAACTGTTTTTT. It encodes CASSPSGRTGNEKLFF.

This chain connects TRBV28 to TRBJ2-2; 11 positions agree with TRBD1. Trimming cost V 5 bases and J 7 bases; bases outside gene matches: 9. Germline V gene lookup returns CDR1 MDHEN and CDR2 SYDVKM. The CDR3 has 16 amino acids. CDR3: CASSERDRGSNGELFF. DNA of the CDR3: TGTGCCAGCAGTGAGAGGGACAGGGGGTCGAACGGGGAGCTGTTTTTT. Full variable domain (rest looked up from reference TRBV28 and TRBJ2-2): DVKVTQSSRYLVKRTGEKVFLECVQDMDHENMFWYRQDPGLGLRLIYFSYDVKMKEKGDIPEGYSVSREKKERFSLILESASTNQTSMYLCASSERDRGSNGELFFGEGSRLTVL.

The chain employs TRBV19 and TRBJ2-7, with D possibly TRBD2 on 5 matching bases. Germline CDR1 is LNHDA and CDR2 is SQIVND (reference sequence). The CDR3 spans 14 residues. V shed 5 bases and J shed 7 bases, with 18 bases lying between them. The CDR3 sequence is CASSPLGLGKEQYF. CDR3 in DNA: TGTGCCAGTAGTCCCCTTGGACTGGGGAAGGAGCAGTACTTC.

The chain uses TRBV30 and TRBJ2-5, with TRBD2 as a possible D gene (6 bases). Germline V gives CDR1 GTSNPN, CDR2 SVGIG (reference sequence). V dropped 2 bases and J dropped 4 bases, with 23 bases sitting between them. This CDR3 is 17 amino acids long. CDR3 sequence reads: CAWSPKRAFILTETQYF. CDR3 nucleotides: TGTGCCTGGAGTCCAAAGCGGGCCTTCATATTAACAGAGACCCAGTACTTC.

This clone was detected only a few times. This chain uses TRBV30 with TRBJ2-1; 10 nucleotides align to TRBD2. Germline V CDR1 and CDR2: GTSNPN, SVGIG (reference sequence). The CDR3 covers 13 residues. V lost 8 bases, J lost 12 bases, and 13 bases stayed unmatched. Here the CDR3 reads CATSPAGGGRQFF. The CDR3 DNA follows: TGTGCCACCTCTCCAGCGGGAGGGGGCCGGCAGTTCTTC.

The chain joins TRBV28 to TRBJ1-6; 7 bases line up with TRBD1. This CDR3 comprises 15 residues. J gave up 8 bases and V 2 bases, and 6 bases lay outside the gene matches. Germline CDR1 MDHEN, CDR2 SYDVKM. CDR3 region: CASSLPGQTYSPLHF. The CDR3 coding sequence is TGTGCCAGCAGTTTACCGGGACAGACTTATTCACCCCTCCACTTT. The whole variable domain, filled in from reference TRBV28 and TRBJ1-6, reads DVKVTQSSRYLVKRTGEKVFLECVQDMDHENMFWYRQDPGLGLRLIYFSYDVKMKEKGDIPEGYSVSREKKERFSLILESASTNQTSMYLCASSLPGQTYSPLHFGNGTRLTVT.

The chain's CDR3 is CAWSLGQHYEQYF. The CDR3 region has the DNA TGTGCCTGGAGTTTGGGACAGCACTACGAGCAGTACTTC. V gene TRBV30 combines with J gene TRBJ2-7; 7 positions match TRBD1. V trimming: 2 bases; J trimming: 3 bases; junction bases outside the gene matches: 4. The CDR3 totals 13 residues. Per germline, CDR1 GTSNPN and CDR2 SVGIG (reference sequence).

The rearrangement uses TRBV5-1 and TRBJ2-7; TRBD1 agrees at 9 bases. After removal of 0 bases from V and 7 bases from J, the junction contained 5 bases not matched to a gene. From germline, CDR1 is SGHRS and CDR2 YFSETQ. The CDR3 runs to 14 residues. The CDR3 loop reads CASSLAGQGREQYF. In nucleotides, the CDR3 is TGCGCCAGCAGCTTGGCGGGACAGGGTCGGGAGCAGTACTTC.